This TCR beta chain was recovered during a study of blood T cell repertoires in COVID-19. Deletions cut 7 bases from V and 2 bases from J, with 9 bases between. The CDR3 is made up of 13 amino acids. Germline-derived CDR1 and CDR2 are MNHEY and SVGAGI. A single count supports this clone. Authors' data handling: It was from reference gene primer amplification that nucleated cell counts were estimated. The assay was immunoSEQ multiplex PCR, and TCRdb's table has in-frame clones only and misses some. D and trimming were read from the DNA, whereas the V and J calls and clone size are those reported in that table. The sample holds 95,000 to 150,000 clones, 60% to 85% seen once.

The chain joins TRBV6-5 to TRBJ1-5; possible D gene TRBD1, 6 bases. Input material: peripheral blood. This sequence originates from a man in his sixties or seventies with acute or convalescent COVID-19. The CDR3 reads CASKRQGNQPQHF. The CDR3 nucleotides read TGTGCCAGCAAACGACAGGGCAATCAGCCCCAGCATTTT.